These 17 T cell receptor beta chains share one sample of origin, sequenced in a study of shared clonotypes between healthy human individuals. Generated by immunoSEQ multiplex PCR, the TCRdb table keeps only in-frame clones and is missing some. The sample includes fewer than 600,000 clones, over 60% of them seen just once. The sequenced sample consisted of PBMCs. These receptors were taken from a woman aged 40 to 50 in good health. Some clones in this sample may be carry-over from other donors' samples.

A word on this clone: Other DNA sequences in this specimen translate into the identical CDR3. The chain employs TRBV18 and TRBJ2-7, with 7 nucleotides matching TRBD1. Trimming at V came to 3 bases and at J to 2 bases, leaving 4 bases not matched to a gene. The CDR3 loop spans 14 amino acids. The germline V gene has CDR1 KGHSH and CDR2 LQKENI. As DNA, the CDR3 is TGTGCCAGCTCACCTCCGACAGGGACCTACGAGCAGTACTTC. This translates into CASSPPTGTYEQYF.

About this clone: Other nucleotide sequences in the sample specify the same CDR3. V gene TRBV30 combines with J gene TRBJ1-4; D may be TRBD1 (5 bases). The CDR3 spans 14 residues. Per the germline V gene, CDR1 is GTSNPN and CDR2 is SVGIG (reference sequence). Between the trimmed V and J ends, which lost 0 bases and 8 bases, there was a span of 13 bases. The CDR3 coding sequence is TGTGCCTGGAGTGTGGGGGGGGAGGCGGAAAAACTGTTTTTT. Residues: CAWSVGGEAEKLFF.

This clone was found a few times. This sample includes further DNA sequences coding for the same CDR3. CDR3 residues: CAISEVADTQYF. The CDR3 DNA is TGTGCCATCAGTGAAGTAGCAGATACGCAGTATTTT. The chain combines TRBV10-3 with TRBJ2-3; D remains unclear. This CDR3 has 12 amino acids. Trimming pared 3 bases from V and 4 bases from J, leaving 5 bases between. Per the germline V gene, CDR1 is ENHRY and CDR2 is SYGVKD.

The gene calls are TRBV14 and TRBJ2-5, with D tentatively TRBD1 or TRBD2 (6 bases each). Germline CDR1 reads SGHDN; CDR2 reads FVKESK. The V end was cut by 3 bases, the J end by 4 bases, with 15 bases between. This CDR3 is built from 15 residues. The CDR3 spells CASSQPRGVGETQYF. CDR3 nucleotides: TGTGCCAGCAGCCAGCCAAGGGGGGTTGGAGAGACCCAGTACTTC.

V and J are TRBV4-3 and TRBJ1-2, with D uncertain. The V gene's germline CDR1 is LGHNA and CDR2 YSLEER. This CDR3 spans 15 amino acids. Trimming left V 4 bases short and J 4 bases short, with 16 bases between. CDR3 DNA: TGCGCCAGCAGCCCCGTCGGCTGGGGAAGCTATGGCTACACCTTC. Protein: CASSPVGWGSYGYTF.

A note on this clone: A far larger clone is one nucleotide away, so this likely arose from a read error. The sample holds other DNA sequences that translate to the same CDR3. V and J are TRBV29-1 and TRBJ2-1, with D possibly being TRBD2 (5 bases). Trimming stripped 6 bases from V and 0 bases from J, with 18 bases between. The length of the CDR3 is 16 residues. Germline values: CDR1 SQVTM, CDR2 ANQGSEA. The CDR3 is CSVEIAAASSYNEQFF. In DNA form, the CDR3 reads TGCAGCGTCGAAATCGCAGCGGCCAGCTCCTACAATGAGCAGTTCTTC.

The V and J genes are TRBV27 and TRBJ1-1; maybe TRBD1 (5 bases). This CDR3 comprises 14 residues. The germline V gene encodes CDR1 MNHEY and CDR2 SMNVEV (reference sequence). Trimming cost V 6 bases and J 11 bases, with 22 bases left between them. CDR3 loop: CASSRTGFRAEAFF. CDR3 bases: TGTGCCAGCAGCCGCACAGGATTTCGTGCGGAGGCTTTCTTT.

The chain recombines TRBV5-6 with TRBJ1-1, with 8 bases lining up with TRBD1. Germline loops: CDR1 SGHDT, CDR2 YYEEEE. Unmatched junction bases numbered 7, after V lost 1 base and J lost 5 bases. This CDR3 has 15 amino acids. CDR3 residues: CASSLLQGVLTEAFF. The CDR3 DNA reads TGTGCCAGCAGCTTGTTACAGGGGGTTTTGACTGAAGCTTTCTTT.

As regards this clone: Only one base separates this from a far larger clonotype, so it likely reflects a read error. Other DNA sequences within the sample encode an identical CDR3. The CDR3 coding sequence is TGTGCCAGCAGCCAATGGCGGGGAGGAAATGAAAAACTGTTTTTC. Protein sequence: CASSQWRGGNEKLFF. V gene TRBV14 combines with J gene TRBJ1-4; D gene unclear. The length of the CDR3 is 15 residues. Germline CDR1 and CDR2: SGHDN and FVKESK.

CDR3 bases: TGTGCCAGCAGTCCGAGGGTCGGCGGCAGGGCCTATGGCTACACCTTC. It codes for CASSPRVGGRAYGYTF. J is TRBJ1-2 and V is TRBV28; tentatively, D is TRBD1 (5 bases). CDR3 length equals 16 residues. Trimming removed 5 bases at V and 4 bases at J, with 20 bases between. CDR1 is MDHEN, CDR2 SYDVKM, per germline.

CDR3 in DNA: TGTGCCAGCAGCGCCAACCCAGGGGACGAGCAGTACTTC. Translation: CASSANPGDEQYF. The genes are TRBV7-3 and TRBJ2-7; a weak D match, TRBD1 (6 bases). Trimming removed 5 bases at V and 5 bases at J, with 13 bases between. The length of the CDR3 is 13 residues. Germline V gives CDR1 SGHTA, CDR2 FQGTGA.

There are many counts of this clone. The junction does not match germline at one end; this may be a read error. This chain uses TRBV5-4 with TRBJ2-7; D possibly uses TRBD1 or TRBD2 (5 bases each). Per the germline V gene, CDR1 is SGHNT and CDR2 is YYREEE (reference sequence). The CDR3 length is 15 residues. In nucleotides, the CDR3 is TGTGCCAGCAGCTTAGGGGTGGCTAGCTCCAACGAGCAGTACTTC. The encoded protein is CASSLGVASSNEQYF.

The rearrangement uses TRBV4-2 and TRBJ1-4, with D hard to call. V lost 6 bases and J lost 3, with 14 bases in between. Germline V lookup: CDR1 LGHNA, CDR2 YNFKEQ. This CDR3 comprises 15 residues. The CDR3: CASRAQMGSNEKLFF. In DNA form, the CDR3 reads TGTGCCAGCAGGGCCCAAATGGGGTCTAATGAAAAACTGTTTTTT.

The CDR3 here is CASSQQVGTPTYTDTQYF. The CDR3 DNA reads TGTGCCAGCTCACAGCAAGTCGGGACACCTACATACACAGATACGCAGTATTTT. This chain links TRBV18 with TRBJ2-3; D is possibly TRBD1 (6 bases). The CDR3 is 18 residues long. Germline CDR1 KGHSH, CDR2 LQKENI. With 4 bases removed from V and 2 bases from J, the gap between germline ends came to 22 bases. Using reference TRBV18 and TRBJ2-3 for the parts outside the CDR3, the full variable domain is NAGVMQNPRHLVRRRGQEARLRCSPMKGHSHVYWYRQLPEEGLKFMVYLQKENIIDESGMPKERFSAEFPKEGPSILRIQQVVRGDSAAYFCASSQQVGTPTYTDTQYFGPGTRLTVL.

This clone was observed many times. For the CDR3, the DNA is TGTGCCAGCAGTGAAGCGCTTCATATAGGTCCGGGGCGATTCTCCTACGAGCAGTACTTC. As protein: CASSEALHIGPGRFSYEQYF. The V gene is TRBV2, the J gene TRBJ2-7, with D perhaps TRBD1 or TRBD2 (5 bases each). Germline-derived CDR1 and CDR2 are SNHLY and FYNNEI. This CDR3 spans 20 amino acids. The V gene lost 0 bases and the J gene lost 0 bases, with 24 bases spanning the gap. The variable domain in full, with the rest retrieved from reference TRBV2 and TRBJ2-7, is EPEVTQTPSHQVTQMGQEVILRCVPISNHLYFYWYRQILGQKVEFLVSFYNNEISEKSEIFDDQFSVERPDGSNFTLKIRSTKLEDSAMYFCASSEALHIGPGRFSYEQYFGPGTRLTVT.

The J gene is TRBJ1-2, the V gene TRBV6-6, with 8 bases lining up with TRBD1. Germline V CDR1 and CDR2: MNHNY, SVGAGI (reference sequence). The J segment lost 2 bases and the V segment lost 3 bases, leaving 5 bases of the junction unmatched. The CDR3 runs 15 residues. The CDR3 DNA reads as TGTGCCAGCAGTTATAGTCGGACAGGGAACTATGGCTACACCTTC. Encoded protein: CASSYSRTGNYGYTF.

This chain joins TRBV28 and TRBJ2-7; tentatively, D is TRBD2 (6 bases). Germline V gene lookup returns CDR1 MDHEN and CDR2 SYDVKM. The CDR3 loop spans 17 amino acids. V was pared by 7 bases and J by 1 base, with 23 bases between. CDR3 amino acids: CASTEGSGGTASYEQYF. The CDR3 bases are TGTGCCAGCACCGAGGGGTCGGGCGGGACCGCTTCCTACGAGCAGTACTTC.